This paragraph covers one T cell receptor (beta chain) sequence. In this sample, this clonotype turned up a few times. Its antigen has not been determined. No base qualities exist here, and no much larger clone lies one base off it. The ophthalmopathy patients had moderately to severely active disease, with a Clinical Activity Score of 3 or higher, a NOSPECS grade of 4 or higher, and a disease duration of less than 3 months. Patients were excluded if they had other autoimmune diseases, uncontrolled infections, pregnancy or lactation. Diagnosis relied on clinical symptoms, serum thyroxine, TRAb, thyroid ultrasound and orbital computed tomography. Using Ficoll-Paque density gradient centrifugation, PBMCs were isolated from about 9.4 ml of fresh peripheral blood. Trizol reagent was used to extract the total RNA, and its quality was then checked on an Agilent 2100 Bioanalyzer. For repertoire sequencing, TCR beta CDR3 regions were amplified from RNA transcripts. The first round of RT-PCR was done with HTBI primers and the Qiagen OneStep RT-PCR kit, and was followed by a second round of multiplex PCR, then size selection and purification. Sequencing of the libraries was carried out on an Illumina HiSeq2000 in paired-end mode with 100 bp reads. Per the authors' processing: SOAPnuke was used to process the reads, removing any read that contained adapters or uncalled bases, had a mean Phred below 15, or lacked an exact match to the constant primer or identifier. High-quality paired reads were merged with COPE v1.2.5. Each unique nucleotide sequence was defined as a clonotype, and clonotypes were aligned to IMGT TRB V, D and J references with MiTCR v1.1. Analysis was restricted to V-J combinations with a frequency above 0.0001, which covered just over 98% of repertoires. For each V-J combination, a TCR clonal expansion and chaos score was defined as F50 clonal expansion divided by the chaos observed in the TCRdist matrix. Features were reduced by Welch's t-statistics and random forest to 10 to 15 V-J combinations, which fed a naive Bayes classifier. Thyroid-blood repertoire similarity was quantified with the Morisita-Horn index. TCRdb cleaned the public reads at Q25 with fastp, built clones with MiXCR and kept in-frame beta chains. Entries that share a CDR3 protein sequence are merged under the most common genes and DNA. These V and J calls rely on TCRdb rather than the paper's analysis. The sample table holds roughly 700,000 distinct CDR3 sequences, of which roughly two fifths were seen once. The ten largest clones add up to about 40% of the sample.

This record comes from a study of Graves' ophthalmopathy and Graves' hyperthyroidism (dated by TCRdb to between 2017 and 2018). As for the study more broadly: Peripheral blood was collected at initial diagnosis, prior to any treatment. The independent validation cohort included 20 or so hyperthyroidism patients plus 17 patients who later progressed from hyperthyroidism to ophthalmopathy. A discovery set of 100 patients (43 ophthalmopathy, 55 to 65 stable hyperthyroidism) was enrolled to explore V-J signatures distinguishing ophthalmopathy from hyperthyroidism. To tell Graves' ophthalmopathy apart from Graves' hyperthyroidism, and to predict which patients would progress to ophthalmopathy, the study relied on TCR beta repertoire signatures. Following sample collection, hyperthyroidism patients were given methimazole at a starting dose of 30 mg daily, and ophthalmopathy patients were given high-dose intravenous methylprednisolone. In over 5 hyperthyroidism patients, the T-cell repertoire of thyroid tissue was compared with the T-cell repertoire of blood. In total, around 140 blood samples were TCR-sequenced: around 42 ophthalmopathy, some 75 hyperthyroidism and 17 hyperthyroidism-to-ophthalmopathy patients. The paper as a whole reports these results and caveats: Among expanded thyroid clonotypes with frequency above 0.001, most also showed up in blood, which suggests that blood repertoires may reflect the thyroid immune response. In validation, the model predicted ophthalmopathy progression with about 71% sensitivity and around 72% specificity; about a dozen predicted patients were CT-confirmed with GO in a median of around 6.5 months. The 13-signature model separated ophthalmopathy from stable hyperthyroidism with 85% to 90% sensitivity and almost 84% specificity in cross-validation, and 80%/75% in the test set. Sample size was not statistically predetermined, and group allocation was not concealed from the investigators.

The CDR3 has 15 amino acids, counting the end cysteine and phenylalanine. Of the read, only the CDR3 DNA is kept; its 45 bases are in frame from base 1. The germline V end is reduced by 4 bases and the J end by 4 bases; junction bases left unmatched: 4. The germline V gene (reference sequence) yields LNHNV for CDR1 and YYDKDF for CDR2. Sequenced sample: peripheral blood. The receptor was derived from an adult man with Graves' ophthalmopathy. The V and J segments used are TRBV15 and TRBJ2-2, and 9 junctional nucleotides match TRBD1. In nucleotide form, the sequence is TGTGCCACCAGCACCGACAGGGGGGTCACCGGGGAGCTGTTTTTT. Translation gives CATSTDRGVTGELFF.